The next 24 T cell receptor beta chains were all read from a single sample in a study of blood T cells in healthy people across ages. Together with a sample-barcoded 5' primer, a J-beta primer mix was included in a second PCR lasting 7 to 11 cycles. One entry per CDR3 protein results from TCRdb running MiXCR on the 5' RACE reads. The table has about 830,000 distinct CDR3 sequences, less than 80% seen once. Sequencing was done on a sample of blood. Receptors originate from a man between 25 and 39 years old in good health.

This chain connects TRBV4-3 to TRBJ2-7, with TRBD1 matching over 8 bases. The germline V gene encodes CDR1 LGHNA and CDR2 YSLEER. V shed 0 bases, J shed 3 bases, and the junction held 4 bases outside the gene matches. The CDR3 has 15 amino acids. In nucleotides, the CDR3 is TGCGCCAGCAGCCAAGACTGGGGACAGGACTACGAGCAGTACTTC. Amino acid sequence: CASSQDWGQDYEQYF.

This clonotype was counted many times. It may be a read error: a sequence one base away is much more abundant. The rearrangement joins TRBV6-1 to TRBJ2-3, with 7 positions matching TRBD2. V shed 4 bases and J 4 bases; nucleotides not matched to a gene: 5. CDR3 size: 14 residues. Per germline, CDR1 MNHNS and CDR2 SASEGT. CDR3 in amino acids: CASSALAGADTQYF. For the CDR3, the DNA is TGTGCCAGCAGTGCCTTAGCGGGTGCAGATACGCAGTATTTT.

The chain combines TRBV7-9 with TRBJ2-3, with D possibly TRBD2 on 5 matching bases. The CDR3 consists of 16 residues. Germline V gene lookup returns CDR1 SEHNR and CDR2 FQNEAQ (reference sequence). V was clipped by 0 bases and J by 7 bases, with 17 bases between them. The CDR3 loop reads CASSLARRLERYTQYF. The CDR3 DNA sequence: TGTGCCAGCAGCTTAGCGCGGAGGTTAGAACGTTATACGCAGTATTTT.

The chain combines TRBV4-2 with TRBJ2-1; no firm D call. V was pared by 0 bases and J by 8 bases, with 8 bases between. The germline V gene encodes CDR1 LGHNA and CDR2 YNFKEQ. The CDR3 length is 13 residues. The CDR3 here is CASSQDLSDEQFF. The CDR3 DNA follows: TGTGCCAGCAGCCAAGATCTGAGCGATGAGCAGTTCTTC.

Only a few counts were recorded for this clonotype. The chain carries TRBV5-4 and TRBJ1-2, with TRBD1 matching 7 bases. J was trimmed by 3 bases and V by 0 bases; bases with no gene match: 2. The CDR3 spans 14 residues. Germline lookup yields CDR1 SGHNT and CDR2 YYREEE (reference sequence). CDR3 amino acids: CASSLATGYYGYTF. In DNA form, the CDR3 reads TGTGCCAGCAGCTTGGCGACAGGGTACTATGGCTACACCTTC.

This chain links TRBV30 with TRBJ2-5; the match to TRBD2 covers 8 bases. Trimming cost V 4 bases and J 4 bases; bases outside gene matches: 5. The CDR3 is 13 residues long. Germline CDR1 and CDR2: GTSNPN and SVGIG (reference sequence). CDR3 loop: CAWTRREGETQYF. For the CDR3, the DNA is TGTGCCTGGACTAGACGGGAGGGAGAGACCCAGTACTTC.

The chain carries TRBV9 and TRBJ1-2; D is unclear. The CDR3 has 16 residues. The V gene lost 4 bases and the J gene lost 1 base, with 17 bases spanning the gap. Germline CDR1 SGDLS, CDR2 YYNGEE. The CDR3 DNA follows: TGTGCCAGCAGCCCCCGGGGAGACGGAGTTAACTATGGCTACACCTTC. It is translated as CASSPRGDGVNYGYTF.

The J gene is TRBJ2-7, the V gene TRBV25-1; D is unresolved. The CDR3 consists of 11 residues. Germline-derived CDR1 and CDR2 are MGHDK and SYGVNS. Between the trimmed V and J ends, which lost 10 bases and 5 bases, there was a span of 12 bases. CDR3 in DNA: TGTGCCACCGCGGACCTCCACGAGCAGTACTTC. Its translation: CATADLHEQYF.

The V gene is TRBV4-3, the J gene TRBJ2-3; D gene unclear. The CDR3 totals 16 residues. V lost 0 bases, J lost 1 base, and 11 bases lay in between. Germline V lookup: CDR1 LGHNA, CDR2 YSLEER. This CDR3 is CASSQEIGPRTDTQYF. CDR3 in DNA: TGCGCCAGCAGCCAAGAGATCGGACCACGCACAGATACGCAGTATTTT.

This clonotype was seen a handful of times. The V and J genes are TRBV6-5 and TRBJ2-7, with TRBD1 matching over 7 bases. The ends lost 5 bases at V and 3 bases at J; junction bases unmatched: 10. The CDR3 runs to 15 residues. Germline CDR1 MNHEY, CDR2 SVGAGI. The CDR3 DNA reads as TGTGCCAGCAGTAACCCTAGACAGGGTTTCTACGAGCAGTACTTC. Amino acids: CASSNPRQGFYEQYF.

There are a few counts of this clonotype. This sequence joins TRBV7-3 and TRBJ2-3, with 9 nucleotides matching TRBD2. From germline, CDR1 is SGHTA and CDR2 FQGTGA. The CDR3 consists of 18 residues. Germline trimming cut 1 base from V and 0 bases from J; bases unmatched to any gene: 8. CDR3 residues: CASSLKGLATRSTDTQYF. CDR3 DNA sequence: TGTGCCAGCAGCTTAAAGGGACTAGCAACAAGGAGCACAGATACGCAGTATTTT.

The rearrangement uses TRBV29-1 and TRBJ1-6; 11 nucleotides line up with TRBD1. This CDR3 comprises 13 residues. Unmatched junction bases numbered 2, after V lost 7 bases and J lost 6 bases. Germline V lookup: CDR1 SQVTM, CDR2 ANQGSEA. The CDR3 sequence: CSEGTGGNSPLHF. The CDR3, as DNA: TGCAGCGAAGGGACAGGGGGTAATTCACCCCTCCACTTT. The variable domain in full, with the rest retrieved from reference TRBV29-1 and TRBJ1-6, is SAVISQKPSRDICQRGTSLTIQCQVDSQVTMMFWYRQQPGQSLTLIATANQGSEATYESGFVIDKFPISRPNLTFSTLTVSNMSPEDSSIYLCSEGTGGNSPLHFGNGTRLTVT.

The CDR3 here is CASNGRSTDTQYF. CDR3 coding DNA: TGTGCCAGCAATGGACGCAGCACAGATACGCAGTATTTT. This sequence joins TRBV6-2 or TRBV6-3 and TRBJ2-3; no reliable D call. The germline V and J ends were trimmed by 7 bases and 0 bases, with 8 bases remaining between them. The CDR3 is made up of 13 amino acids. Germline-derived CDR1 and CDR2 are MNHEY and SVGEGT.

The CDR3 loop is CASSVELGQHNEQFF. CDR3 DNA sequence: TGTGCCAGCAGCGTAGAACTGGGACAGCACAATGAGCAGTTCTTC. This chain joins TRBV9 and TRBJ2-1, with 7 bases aligning to TRBD1. Germline loops: CDR1 SGDLS, CDR2 YYNGEE. CDR3 length equals 15 residues. Trimming took 0 bases from V and 5 from J; bases not matched to a gene: 5.

The rearrangement uses TRBV19 and TRBJ1-1, with D perhaps matching TRBD1 (6 bases). The CDR3 is 12 amino acids. V was pared by 2 bases and J by 5 bases, with 6 bases between. From germline, CDR1 is LNHDA and CDR2 SQIVND (reference sequence). CDR3 nucleotide sequence: TGTGCCAGTAGTATAAGGGGGACTGAAGCTTTCTTT. It specifies CASSIRGTEAFF. The entire variable domain, with the rest obtained from reference TRBV19 and TRBJ1-1, is as follows: DGGITQSPKYLFRKEGQNVTLSCEQNLNHDAMYWYRQDPGQGLRLIYYSQIVNDFQKGDIAEGYSVSREKKESFPLTVTSAQKNPTAFYLCASSIRGTEAFFGQGTRLTVV.

The V gene is TRBV6-4, the J gene TRBJ2-3; 9 positions match TRBD1. The CDR3 sequence is 16 residues long. The V gene end was trimmed by 0 bases and the J gene end by 4 bases; junction bases not matched to a gene: 5. Germline V gene data show CDR1 as MRHNA and CDR2 as SNTAGT. The CDR3, as DNA: TGTGCCAGCAGTGACTCGGGAGGGACAGGGCCAGATACGCAGTATTTT. This sequence encodes CASSDSGGTGPDTQYF.

This sequence joins TRBV20-1 and TRBJ2-3, with D uncertain. Germline V lookup: CDR1 DFQATT, CDR2 SNEGSKA (reference sequence). The V end was cut by 3 bases, the J end by 3 bases, with 10 bases between. The CDR3 is 13 amino acids. In DNA form, the CDR3 reads TGCAGTGCTAGGGTCCCAGGTACAGATACGCAGTATTTT. Protein: CSARVPGTDTQYF.

The J gene is TRBJ2-7, the V gene TRBV6-2 or TRBV6-3, with 9 positions matching TRBD2. Trimming cost V 7 bases and J 5 bases; bases outside gene matches: 3. This CDR3 has 12 amino acids. In germline, CDR1 is MNHEY, CDR2 SVGEGT. Here the CDR3 DNA reads TGTGCCAGCATAAGCGGGGGGAACGAGCAGTACTTC. Translation gives CASISGGNEQYF.

This chain uses TRBV6-1 with TRBJ2-6, with TRBD1 as a possible D gene (5 bases). Per the germline V gene, CDR1 is MNHNS and CDR2 is SASEGT. This CDR3 has 14 residues. V was cut by 9 bases and J by 3 bases, with 12 bases left in between. The CDR3 reads CASAQDHGANVLTF. DNA for the CDR3: TGTGCCAGTGCACAGGACCATGGGGCCAACGTCCTGACTTTC.

This chain's CDR3 is CASSPLAGGLTDTQYF. The CDR3 DNA sequence: TGTGCCAGCAGTCCCCTAGCTGGGGGGCTGACAGATACGCAGTATTTT. This chain uses TRBV27 with TRBJ2-3, with D perhaps given as TRBD1 or TRBD2 (6 bases each). Germline CDR1 and CDR2: MNHEY and SMNVEV (reference sequence). V lost 5 bases and J lost 3, with 18 bases in between. This CDR3 is built from 16 residues.

The chain couples TRBV6-2 or TRBV6-3 to TRBJ2-1, with D perhaps TRBD1 (5 bases). Between the trimmed V and J ends, which lost 8 bases and 12 bases, there was a span of 17 bases. The CDR3 spans 12 residues. Germline loops: CDR1 MNHEY, CDR2 SVGEGT. The CDR3 DNA reads TGTGCCAGCTCCCAGGGTCAGGGTTGGCAGTTCTTC. It specifies CASSQGQGWQFF.

The rearrangement links TRBV7-2 to TRBJ2-3; tentative D call: TRBD2 (5 bases). CDR3 size: 15 residues. V was cut by 5 bases and J by 0 bases, with 12 bases left in between. Germline V CDR1 and CDR2: SGHTA, FQGNSA. The CDR3 protein is CASSQFSVSTDTQYF. CDR3 bases: TGTGCCAGCAGCCAGTTTAGCGTTAGCACAGATACGCAGTATTTT.

This clonotype has only one observation. The CDR3 does not close with the conserved phenylalanine or tryptophan, likely indicating a read error. The genes are TRBV14 and TRBJ2-5; D might be TRBD1 (5 bases). The CDR3 consists of 18 residues. Germline CDR1 SGHDN, CDR2 FVKESK. V lost 1 base and J 7 bases, leaving 25 bases between the germline ends. The CDR3 is CASSQGPPTEWGLSTQYL. CDR3 nucleotides: TGTGCCAGCAGCCAAGGACCGCCGACAGAGTGGGGATTGTCGACCCAGTACCTC.

This chain joins TRBV27 and TRBJ2-1; D is undetermined. V was trimmed by 4 bases and J by 2 bases, leaving 12 bases between them. The germline V gene has CDR1 MNHEY and CDR2 SMNVEV (reference sequence). The CDR3 consists of 15 residues. This CDR3 reads CASSWVPPAYNEQFF. CDR3 nucleotides: TGTGCCAGCAGTTGGGTGCCTCCCGCCTACAATGAGCAGTTCTTC.